This entry is about one T cell receptor beta chain. Its target is not known. Arm-PCR of CDR3 regions and iRepertoire HTBI primers were used to build TCR beta libraries. Original processing notes: Identification of gene segments yielded approximately 62 TRBV and over 12 TRBJ across samples. TCRdb itself ran the multiplex PCR reads through MiXCR, one entry per CDR3 protein. V and J calls and clone size were set by TCRdb, not the authors. The sample lists fewer than 650,000 distinct CDR3 sequences, about 16% seen once, with around 19% in the top ten. The entry originates in a study of regulatory T cells in long-lasting Graves disease. Findings of the study overall: Thyroid tissue went unexamined; only peripheral blood was analyzed.

Time point defined: newly diagnosed GD, antithyroid drugs for less than 3 months. TCR sequences were obtained from RNA taken from PBMCs. Trimming removed 4 bases from V and 3 bases from J, with 20 bases in between. The CDR3 is made up of 16 amino acids. Germline V gene data show CDR1 as SGHRS and CDR2 as YFSETQ. These data also featured in a second study, about T cells in Graves' hyperthyroidism and ophthalmopathy.

The sequenced sample was peripheral blood mononuclear cells (PBMCs), obtained at new diagnosis, from a patient treated with antithyroid drugs. This clonotype was sampled from a woman aged 25-40 years with Graves disease. V usage is TRBV5-1 and J usage is TRBJ2-7, with D possibly being TRBD1 or TRBD2 (6 bases each). The CDR3 is CASSRLVGGLGYEQYF. In nucleotides, the CDR3 is TGCGCCAGCAGCCGACTAGTTGGGGGGCTCGGCTACGAGCAGTACTTC.